Reported below is one T cell receptor (beta chain). This record belongs to a study of blood T cell repertoires in COVID-19. Profiled with immunoSEQ multiplex PCR; TCRdb holds only in-frame clones, not every one. This table has around 200,000 clones, 86% appearing once. This CDR3 is built from 17 residues. Germline CDR1 reads MNHEY; CDR2 reads SVGEGT. The V and J ends lost 2 bases and 2 bases, in that order; junction bases with no gene match: 6. This receptor was obtained from a man between 70 and 80 years old with active or convalescent COVID-19. The rearrangement joins TRBV6-2 or TRBV6-3 to TRBJ2-3; 11 positions match TRBD2. The specimen sequenced was peripheral blood. The CDR3 is CASSYPTSGRFTDTQYF. The CDR3 nucleotides are TGTGCCAGCAGTTACCCCACTAGCGGGAGATTCACAGATACGCAGTATTTT.